This is a list of T cell receptor beta chains from one sample in a study of blood T cell repertoires in COVID-19. Here immunoSEQ multiplex PCR was the method, and the copy in TCRdb shows in-frame clones only, minus some. The repertoire has 75,000 to 100,000 clones, approximately 87% of them found once; the top ten carry over 10%. The source material was peripheral blood. The receptors were gathered from a human donor in a cohort sampled during active COVID-19. Each CDR3 is given with its conserved first and last residue. Fields, in order: clone size, J gene, V gene, D gene, CDR3 DNA, CDR3 protein. D genes are given only for firm matches. Clone size is stated in some rows and not others, as once, few, many or a class when expanded.

clone_size: -
j_call: TRBJ2-5
v_call: TRBV11-3
d_call: -
cdr3_nt: TGTGCCAGCAGCCCCACCCCCGTGGGCGAGACCCAGTACTTC
cdr3_aa: CASSPTPVGETQYF

clone_size: -
j_call: TRBJ1-3
v_call: TRBV19
d_call: TRBD1
cdr3_nt: TGTGCCACCAGGGACAGGGGGATTAGAGCTGGAAACACCATATATTTT
cdr3_aa: CATRDRGIRAGNTIYF

clone_size: once
j_call: TRBJ2-1
v_call: TRBV5-6
d_call: TRBD1
cdr3_nt: TGTGCCAGCAGCGTACAGGGGCGTCCGTTCTCCTACAATGAGCAGTTCTTC
cdr3_aa: CASSVQGRPFSYNEQFF

clone_size: once
j_call: TRBJ2-1
v_call: TRBV4-2
d_call: TRBD2
cdr3_nt: TGTGCCAGCAGCCAAGATTCCGGACTAGCGGGGCGGGGAAATGAGCAGTTCTTC
cdr3_aa: CASSQDSGLAGRGNEQFF

clone_size: -
j_call: TRBJ1-4
v_call: TRBV27
d_call: TRBD1
cdr3_nt: TGTGCCAGCAGTCGCCTTGGGACAGCCTACAGCGAAAAACTGTTTTTT
cdr3_aa: CASSRLGTAYSEKLFF

clone_size: -
j_call: TRBJ1-4
v_call: TRBV28
d_call: -
cdr3_nt: TGTGCCAGCAGCAACTTACAGGGTGGGGATGAAAAACTGTTTTTT
cdr3_aa: CASSNLQGGDEKLFF

clone_size: once
j_call: TRBJ1-6
v_call: TRBV28
d_call: -
cdr3_nt: TGTGCCACCCGAAGTCCCTTCGGAGATTCACCCCTCCACTTT
cdr3_aa: CATRSPFGDSPLHF

clone_size: -
j_call: TRBJ2-7
v_call: TRBV29-1
d_call: TRBD1
cdr3_nt: TGCAGCGTCGTCCGGGACAGGGGTCCGGGCGAGCAGTACTTC
cdr3_aa: CSVVRDRGPGEQYF

clone_size: -
j_call: TRBJ1-2
v_call: TRBV4-1
d_call: TRBD1
cdr3_nt: TGCGCCAGCAGCCCGCGACAGGGGCAGGGGTATGGCTACACCTTC
cdr3_aa: CASSPRQGQGYGYTF

clone_size: -
j_call: TRBJ1-5
v_call: TRBV15
d_call: -
cdr3_nt: TGTGCCACCCGCGAGAGCAATCAGCCCCAGCATTTT
cdr3_aa: CATRESNQPQHF

clone_size: medium-sized
j_call: TRBJ2-2
v_call: TRBV5-8
d_call: TRBD2
cdr3_nt: TGTGCCAGCAGCCAAGCGGGAGGGCCTTCCGGGGAGCTGTTTTTT
cdr3_aa: CASSQAGGPSGELFF

clone_size: -
j_call: TRBJ1-1
v_call: TRBV5-1
d_call: -
cdr3_nt: TGCGCCAGCAGCTTGGTGCAGGGAGGGGACACTGAAGCTTTCTTT
cdr3_aa: CASSLVQGGDTEAFF

clone_size: -
j_call: TRBJ2-5
v_call: TRBV5-8
d_call: -
cdr3_nt: TGTGCCAGCAGCCGTACGGTATCAGAGACCCAGTACTTC
cdr3_aa: CASSRTVSETQYF

clone_size: -
j_call: TRBJ1-1
v_call: TRBV6-5
d_call: -
cdr3_nt: TGTGCCAGCTCGTTAGGGGTTTTGCACACTGAAGCTTTCTTT
cdr3_aa: CASSLGVLHTEAFF

clone_size: -
j_call: TRBJ2-7
v_call: TRBV29-1
d_call: TRBD1
cdr3_nt: TGCAGCGGTGGACAGGGCTACGAGCAGTACTTC
cdr3_aa: CSGGQGYEQYF

clone_size: once
j_call: TRBJ2-2
v_call: TRBV9
d_call: TRBD1
cdr3_nt: TGTGCCAGCAGCACCCAGACAGGGGGCTACACCGGGGAGCTGTTTTTT
cdr3_aa: CASSTQTGGYTGELFF